This T cell receptor (beta chain) was observed in a study of metastatic and nonmetastatic thyroid tumors. Study summary: Where malignant and benign thyroid patients were concerned, repertoires were compared across blood and tumor or nodule tissue. Findings and caveats of the study: In both blood and tumor samples, TCR beta diversity was reported significantly higher for malignant than benign nodules.

No patient received treatment before thyroid surgery. TCRdb recomputed clones from the PCR reads via MiXCR. Found here are about 92,000 clones, 14% to 15% of them singletons; the top ten hold about 3.9%. Trimming removed 0 bases from V and 4 bases from J; junction bases left unmatched: 20. This CDR3 is built from 20 residues. In this sample, this clone turned up many times. The antigen remains undetermined. The origin of this receptor is a female donor with papillary thyroid cancer or a benign thyroid nodule (not recorded which). Some clones in this sample may be carry-over from other donors' samples. The chain links TRBV6-7 to TRBJ1-2; 7 bases fit TRBD1. TRBV6-7 is assigned to the ORF class and has an uncertain function. Specimen: blood. The CDR3 DNA reads TGTGCCAGCAGTTACTCGGGTTCCGGGACAGCGAGAAGGCGAGGCTATGGCTACACCTTC. Amino acid sequence: CASSYSGSGTARRRGYGYTF.